This is a list of T cell receptor beta chains from one sample in a study of shared clonotypes between healthy human individuals. Clones were sequenced by immunoSEQ multiplex PCR, and TCRdb holds only the in-frame ones, with some missing. This sample yields just under 350,000 clones, of which about 70% are seen a single time; 8% to 13% belongs to the top ten. Sequencing was carried out using memory CD4+ T cells sorted from blood. The receptors here all came from a man in his thirties or forties in good health. CDR3s include the opening cysteine and the closing phenylalanine or tryptophan. D genes are given only for firm matches. Clone size is not always given. Where it is, it says once, few, many or a class for expanded clones.

abundance,j_gene,d_gene,v_gene,CDR3aa,CDR3nt
NA,TRBJ2-7,NA,TRBV7-9,CASSPKGPYEQYF,TGTGCCAGCAGCCCAAAGGGGCCCTACGAGCAGTACTTC
NA,TRBJ2-2,TRBD1,TRBV29-1,CSVILLTTGGHGELFF,TGCAGCGTTATTCTACTGACGACAGGGGGGCACGGGGAGCTGTTTTTT
few,TRBJ2-3,NA,TRBV29-1,CSFLAASTDTQYF,TGCAGCTTCCTGGCGGCAAGCACAGATACGCAGTATTTT
NA,TRBJ2-1,TRBD2,TRBV4-2,CASSQAASGIDEQFF,TGTGCCAGCAGCCAAGCTGCTAGCGGGATCGATGAGCAGTTCTTC
NA,TRBJ2-5,NA,TRBV7-8,CASSLVIQETQYF,TGTGCCAGCAGTTTAGTAATCCAAGAGACCCAGTACTTC
NA,TRBJ2-1,NA,TRBV12-5,CASGMDEAEQFF,TGTGCTAGTGGCATGGATGAAGCTGAGCAGTTCTTC
NA,TRBJ1-2,TRBD1,TRBV19,CASSTGTGRISSGYTF,TGTGCCAGTAGCACCGGGACAGGGAGGATTTCGAGTGGCTACACCTTC
NA,TRBJ1-4,TRBD1,TRBV5-1,CASSIGQGQEKLFF,TGCGCCAGCAGCATAGGACAGGGGCAGGAAAAACTGTTTTTT
NA,TRBJ2-7,TRBD1,TRBV5-6,CASSHTGTGVYEQYF,TGTGCCAGCAGCCACACCGGGACAGGGGTCTACGAGCAGTACTTC
once,TRBJ1-5,NA,TRBV21-1,CASSATSNSNQPQHF,TGTGCCAGCAGCGCGACATCGAATAGCAATCAGCCCCAGCATTTT
NA,TRBJ2-1,NA,TRBV6-1,CASIWSNNEQFF,TGTGCCAGCATATGGAGTAACAATGAGCAGTTCTTC
NA,TRBJ2-5,TRBD2,TRBV5-1,CASSLAVGGGPYETQYF,TGCGCCAGCAGCTTGGCAGTGGGGGGAGGGCCATATGAGACCCAGTACTTC
NA,TRBJ2-2,NA,TRBV28,CASSLEGRDTGELFF,TGTGCCAGCAGTTTGGAGGGAAGAGACACCGGGGAGCTGTTTTTT
NA,TRBJ2-7,NA,TRBV6-1,CATLNRVSSYEQYF,TGTGCCACCCTAAATAGGGTCAGTTCCTACGAGCAGTACTTC
few,TRBJ2-7,TRBD1,TRBV18,CASSPGTGGDEQYF,TGTGCCAGCTCACCGGGGACAGGAGGAGACGAGCAGTACTTC
NA,TRBJ1-2,NA,TRBV28,CASSLRLYGYTF,TGTGCCAGCAGTTTGCGCCTCTATGGCTACACCTTC
NA,TRBJ2-1,NA,TRBV4-3,CASSQDRTYNEQFF,TGCGCCAGCAGCCAAGACCGGACTTACAATGAGCAGTTCTTC
NA,TRBJ2-1,NA,TRBV19,CASARQYNEQFF,TGTGCCAGTGCACGACAGTACAATGAGCAGTTCTTC